Listed below are T cell receptor beta chains from one sample, sequenced in a study of shared clonotypes between healthy human individuals. This table comes from immunoSEQ multiplex PCR, and its TCRdb copy is limited to in-frame clones, with some not included. The sample lists 2 million or so clones, roughly 96% occurring once. Sequenced input: naive CD4+ T cells sorted from blood. These receptors came from a man between 18 and 35 years old in good health. Each CDR3 is given without its conserved first and last residue.

V gene	J gene	CDR3 protein
TRBV2	TRBJ2-1	ASSEALAGGPNEQF
TRBV5-8	TRBJ2-7	ASSLGPGQGVYEQY
TRBV10-3	TRBJ2-1	AISEIAGGNEQF
TRBV7-3	TRBJ2-1	ASSFRGSDYNEQF
TRBV18	TRBJ1-1	ASSPTGDTEAF
TRBV6-1	TRBJ1-5	ASSEAETESNQPQH
TRBV6-1	TRBJ2-7	ASAGRQGNSYEQY
TRBV6-1	TRBJ1-5	ASSASRTGKQPQH
TRBV6-5	TRBJ1-1	ASSRLRFPTEAF
TRBV2	TRBJ1-2	ASSEEGNYGYT
TRBV5-4	TRBJ2-7	ASSLEGGPSYEQY
TRBV18	TRBJ2-7	ASSPGGGPYEQY
TRBV5-4	TRBJ2-3	ASSVGTKPPDTQY
TRBV11-3	TRBJ2-1	ASSLARQGAGRDEQF
TRBV6-1	TRBJ2-1	ASSDIAGVKNEQF
TRBV15	TRBJ1-1	ATSRDQGGTEAF
TRBV12-5	TRBJ2-7	ASGLPFRDRGIGEQY
TRBV1	TRBJ2-3	TSSPQALAETKTDTQY
TRBV10-3	TRBJ1-2	AISEYLGYT
TRBV21-1	TRBJ1-6	ASSKAPGGYSPLH
TRBV27	TRBJ2-7	ASSFNEQY
TRBV7-8	TRBJ2-2	ASSFRGSGTGELF
TRBV30	TRBJ1-5	AWSSQGGGFWFPDQPQH
TRBV4-1	TRBJ1-4	ASSQGLQGAKEKLF
TRBV27	TRBJ1-6	ARGQDHNSPLH
TRBV6-5	TRBJ2-7	ASSRTGRDEQY
TRBV15	TRBJ1-4	ATSASGRGLDEKLF
TRBV18	TRBJ1-1	ASSPIGQATNTEAF
TRBV9	TRBJ1-6	ASSVEGELYNSPLH
TRBV12-5	TRBJ2-3	ASGASGYSTDTQY
TRBV7-8	TRBJ2-7	ASRYVPGQGSSYEQY
TRBV29-1	TRBJ2-5	SAGGGSSQY
TRBV5-1	TRBJ2-5	ASSLGQVMQETQY
TRBV10-2	TRBJ2-1	ASSLGTSANEQF
TRBV21-1	TRBJ1-1	ASSMTRVEAF
TRBV5-4	TRBJ2-2	ASSQPLAGGLNTGELF
TRBV5-8	TRBJ2-7	ASGRGAATGYEQY
TRBV2	TRBJ1-1	ASSEEPGKNTEAF
TRBV30	TRBJ1-3	AWSVLDGGNTIY
TRBV2	TRBJ1-4	ASRGTGGEKLF
TRBV5-4	TRBJ2-2	ASSPYGTGGTGELF
TRBV6-6	TRBJ1-2	ASSYSYRDNGYT
TRBV11-2	TRBJ2-7	ASSIGAQGAYEQY
TRBV5-6	TRBJ2-7	ASSLGAEQY
TRBV7-9	TRBJ1-5	ASSLEGGQPQH
TRBV7-6	TRBJ1-2	ASGGDYYGYT
TRBV29-1	TRBJ2-3	SAKREERTDTQY
TRBV10-2	TRBJ1-3	ASNKDTTSGNTIY
TRBV14	TRBJ1-4	ASSQDEKLF
TRBV19	TRBJ1-5	ASSLTYSNQPQH
TRBV6-6	TRBJ1-6	ASKGADSPLH
TRBV11-3	TRBJ1-2	ASSLDPRRLT
TRBV27	TRBJ2-7	ASRPEGLADTYEQY
TRBV4-3	TRBJ2-7	ASSQVPSYEQY
TRBV19	TRBJ1-6	ASSAVTGFRSYNSPLH
TRBV5-1	TRBJ1-4	ASSWDSTTNEKLF
TRBV11-2	TRBJ2-5	ASSLGGAVIETQY
TRBV30	TRBJ1-2	AWSVFGFGYT
TRBV10-3	TRBJ1-1	AISGGAPQAF